A single sample gave rise to the 18 T cell receptor beta chains below, sequenced in a study of T cell responses to AZD1222 COVID-19 vaccine. Some clones are missing from TCRdb's copy, which holds only in-frame ones; the method was immunoSEQ multiplex PCR. Of under 110,000 clones detected, about nine tenths appear once; the ten largest clones hold approximately 1.3%. The sample was peripheral blood, taken on day 0 of AZD1222 vaccination. Source of these receptors: an adult in good health.

This chain connects TRBV19 to TRBJ1-2; no definite D call. The CDR3 runs 13 residues. V was clipped by 1 base and J by 8 bases, with 11 bases between them. The germline gives CDR1 LNHDA, CDR2 SQIVND (reference sequence). The CDR3 DNA reads TGTGCCAGTAGTATAGGGCGGGTCGACGGCTACACCTTC. Amino acid sequence: CASSIGRVDGYTF. Supplemented by reference TRBV19 and TRBJ1-2, the full variable domain reads DGGITQSPKYLFRKEGQNVTLSCEQNLNHDAMYWYRQDPGQGLRLIYYSQIVNDFQKGDIAEGYSVSREKKESFPLTVTSAQKNPTAFYLCASSIGRVDGYTFGSGTRLTVV.

The V call is TRBV21-1, the J call TRBJ1-1. TRBV21-1 is tagged as a pseudogene. The CDR3 has 15 residues. CDR3 region: CASSKVRGGWTEAFF. In nucleotides, the CDR3 is TGTGCCAGCAGCAAAGTTAGGGGCGGGTGGACTGAAGCTTTCTTT.

This clone has a single count. The chain combines TRBV10-3 with TRBJ1-2; D gene ambiguous. The CDR3 extends over 13 amino acids. Trimming pared 7 bases from V and 7 bases from J, leaving 16 bases between. The germline CDR1 and CDR2 sequences are ENHRY and SYGVKD. The CDR3 DNA sequence: TGTGCCATCACCCCGGCCCGGGAAGTTGGCTACACCTTC. It codes for CAITPAREVGYTF.

This chain links TRBV6-5 with TRBJ2-3, with D unclear. The V gene's germline CDR1 is MNHEY and CDR2 SVGAGI. Deletions cut 0 bases from V and 4 bases from J, with 5 bases between. There are 13 residues in the CDR3. The CDR3 region is CASSYSSPDTQYF. The DNA for the CDR3 is TGTGCCAGCAGTTACTCGTCTCCAGATACGCAGTATTTT.

The genes are TRBV6-5 and TRBJ2-3; D unresolved. Germline loops: CDR1 MNHEY, CDR2 SVGAGI. Trimming pared 4 bases from V and 0 bases from J, leaving 8 bases between. The CDR3 has 14 residues. The CDR3: CASSFVESTDTQYF. CDR3 sequence (DNA): TGTGCCAGCAGTTTCGTGGAAAGCACAGATACGCAGTATTTT.

This rearrangement joins TRBV19 to TRBJ2-2; maybe TRBD2 (6 bases). CDR3 length: 20 amino acids. From germline, CDR1 is LNHDA and CDR2 SQIVND (reference sequence). The ends were cut back, 3 bases at V and 1 base at J, with 24 bases in the middle. CDR3 DNA sequence: TGTGCCAGTAGTATCCTCCCTCTAGCGAAATTACCATTGAACACCGGGGAGCTGTTTTTT. This translates into CASSILPLAKLPLNTGELFF.

The chain is built from TRBV3-1 (or the pseudogene TRBV3-2) and TRBJ1-2; no clear D gene. V lost 3 bases and J 0 bases, leaving 14 bases between the germline ends. Germline V gene data show CDR1 as LGHDT and CDR2 as YNNKEL (reference sequence). The CDR3 consists of 16 residues. The CDR3 protein is CASSQSRRRSNYGYTF. Here the CDR3 DNA reads TGTGCCAGCAGCCAGTCCCGACGACGGTCTAACTATGGCTACACCTTC.

This clone was seen a single time. J is TRBJ2-5 and V is TRBV2; perhaps TRBD2 as D (6 bases). Between the trimmed V and J ends, which lost 6 bases and 4 bases, there was a span of 15 bases. CDR3 length: 14 residues. Germline-derived CDR1 and CDR2 are SNHLY and FYNNEI. The CDR3 protein is CASRDAGSGETQYF. The CDR3 DNA reads TGTGCCAGCAGGGACGCGGGATCCGGAGAGACCCAGTACTTC. The whole variable domain, remainder taken from reference TRBV2 and TRBJ2-5, is EPEVTQTPSHQVTQMGQEVILRCVPISNHLYFYWYRQILGQKVEFLVSFYNNEISEKSEIFDDQFSVERPDGSNFTLKIRSTKLEDSAMYFCASRDAGSGETQYFGPGTRLLVL.

The chain combines TRBV5-1 with TRBJ1-2; D is unclear. This CDR3 has 16 residues. The V gene lost 4 bases and the J gene lost 8 bases, with 24 bases spanning the gap. CDR1 SGHRS and CDR2 YFSETQ come from the germline V gene. The CDR3 protein is CASSPQVFDTVGGYTF. As DNA, the CDR3 is TGCGCCAGCAGCCCTCAAGTATTTGACACCGTCGGAGGCTACACCTTC.

V usage is TRBV5-5 and J usage is TRBJ1-1; D gene unclear. Germline V gene sequence: CDR1 SGHKS, CDR2 YYEKEE (reference sequence). This CDR3 region has 12 residues. V lost 1 base to trimming and J lost 3 bases, with 4 bases between them. CDR3 in amino acids: CASSLSDTEAFF. The CDR3 DNA is TGTGCCAGCAGCTTGTCTGACACTGAAGCTTTCTTT.

This chain joins TRBV13 and TRBJ2-2; 7 nucleotides line up with TRBD2. The germline gives CDR1 PRHDT, CDR2 FYEKMQ (reference sequence). Losses at the gene ends were 6 bases for V and 5 bases for J; bases not matched to a gene: 9. The CDR3 runs 15 residues. The CDR3 loop reads CASSRGRGVTGELFF. The CDR3 DNA reads TGTGCCAGCAGTCGAGGCCGGGGGGTAACCGGGGAGCTGTTTTTT.

The V call is TRBV2, the J call TRBJ2-5, with no clear D. This CDR3 has 11 residues. Trimming pared 7 bases from V and 5 bases from J, leaving 8 bases between. The germline CDR1 and CDR2 sequences are SNHLY and FYNNEI. CDR3 nucleotide sequence: TGTGCCAGCAAGTCCTTGGAGACCCAGTACTTC. It translates to CASKSLETQYF.

The chain joins TRBV28 to TRBJ1-1; a weak D match, TRBD1 (6 bases). Per the germline V gene, CDR1 is MDHEN and CDR2 is SYDVKM. The V end lost 0 bases, the J end lost 0 bases, and 14 bases lay between the germline ends. This CDR3 is 17 amino acids long. DNA of the CDR3: TGTGCCAGCAGTTTATGGGGGGCGACATTTTTGAACACTGAAGCTTTCTTT. Encoded protein: CASSLWGATFLNTEAFF.

The chain employs TRBV28 and TRBJ2-3, with TRBD2 identical over 8 bases. Germline-derived CDR1 and CDR2 are MDHEN and SYDVKM. Trimming cost V 4 bases and J 3 bases; bases outside gene matches: 15. The CDR3 totals 18 residues. The CDR3, as DNA: TGTGCCAGCAGTTCGATACCCGGGACTAGAACCTCAACAGATACGCAGTATTTT. This translates into CASSSIPGTRTSTDTQYF.

The chain links TRBV29-1 to TRBJ1-2; TRBD1 might be the D (5 bases). V shed 4 bases and J shed 3 bases, with 15 bases lying between them. The germline V gene encodes CDR1 SQVTM and CDR2 ANQGSEA. This CDR3 is built from 14 residues. The CDR3 protein is CSVVAGQGDYGYTF. The CDR3 bases are TGCAGCGTTGTCGCTGGGCAGGGAGACTATGGCTACACCTTC. The full variable domain, with the rest looked up from reference TRBV29-1 and TRBJ1-2, is SAVISQKPSRDICQRGTSLTIQCQVDSQVTMMFWYRQQPGQSLTLIATANQGSEATYESGFVIDKFPISRPNLTFSTLTVSNMSPEDSSIYLCSVVAGQGDYGYTFGSGTRLTVV.

A word on this clone: Other DNA sequences from this sample encode an identical CDR3 as well. DNA for the CDR3: TGTGCCAGTAGTATTCGAGGAAACACTGAAGCTTTCTTT. Protein sequence: CASSIRGNTEAFF. The chain carries TRBV19 and TRBJ1-1; D remains unclear. Germline CDR1 LNHDA, CDR2 SQIVND (reference sequence). V shed 3 bases and J shed 2 bases, with 7 bases lying between them. The CDR3 contains 13 residues.

The V and J genes are TRBV6-1 and TRBJ1-2; D unresolved. V lost 2 bases, J lost 4 bases, and 5 bases lay in between. The germline gives CDR1 MNHNS, CDR2 SASEGT. This CDR3 comprises 12 residues. CDR3 in DNA: TGTGCCAGCAGTGAATGGGCCTATGGCTACACCTTC. Encoded protein: CASSEWAYGYTF.

This clone was counted once. V is TRBV4-2 and J is TRBJ1-5; no reliable D call. The CDR3 extends over 12 amino acids. Trimming stripped 0 bases from V and 9 bases from J, with 6 bases between. Per the germline V gene, CDR1 is LGHNA and CDR2 is YNFKEQ. The CDR3 protein is CASSQDGVPQHF. The CDR3 DNA follows: TGTGCCAGCAGCCAAGACGGGGTGCCCCAGCATTTT.